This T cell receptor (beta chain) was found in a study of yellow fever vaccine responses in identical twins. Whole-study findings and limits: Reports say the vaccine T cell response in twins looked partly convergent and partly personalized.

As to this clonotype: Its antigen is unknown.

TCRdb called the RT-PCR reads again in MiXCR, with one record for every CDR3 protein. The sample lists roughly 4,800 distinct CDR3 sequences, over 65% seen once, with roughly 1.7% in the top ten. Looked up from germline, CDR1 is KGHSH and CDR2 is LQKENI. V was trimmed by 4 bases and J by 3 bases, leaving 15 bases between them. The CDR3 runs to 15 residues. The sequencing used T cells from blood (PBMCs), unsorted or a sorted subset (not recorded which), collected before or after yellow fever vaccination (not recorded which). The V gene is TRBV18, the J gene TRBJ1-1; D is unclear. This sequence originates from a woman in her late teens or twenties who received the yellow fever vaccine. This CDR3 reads CASSLRTVRDTEAFF. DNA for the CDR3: TGTGCCAGCTCACTACGTACCGTTCGGGACACTGAAGCTTTCTTT.